A single sample gave rise to the 25 T cell receptor beta chains below, sequenced in a study of blood T cell repertoires in COVID-19. TCRdb keeps only in-frame clones here, not all; method: immunoSEQ multiplex PCR. This table holds 150,000 to 200,000 clones, over 75% found once. The sample was PBMCs or T cells enriched from blood (not recorded which). The receptors originated from a woman between 18 and 30 years old who had recovered from COVID-19.

V and J are TRBV20-1 and TRBJ2-3, with a weak D call TRBD1 (6 bases). CDR3 size: 11 residues. The germline V and J ends were trimmed by 2 bases and 9 bases, with 9 bases remaining between them. The germline V gene has CDR1 DFQATT and CDR2 SNEGSKA (reference sequence). The CDR3 sequence is CSARPGVTQYF. The CDR3 DNA follows: TGCAGTGCTAGACCAGGGGTAACGCAGTATTTT.

V and J are TRBV6-6 and TRBJ1-1; possible D gene TRBD1, 6 bases. With 2 bases removed from V and 2 bases from J, the gap between germline ends came to 9 bases. The CDR3 has 14 amino acids. From germline, CDR1 is MNHNY and CDR2 SVGAGI (reference sequence). The CDR3 DNA is TGTGCCAGCAGTTACGGGGGCAGTAACACTGAAGCTTTCTTT. Amino acids: CASSYGGSNTEAFF.

V usage is TRBV9 and J usage is TRBJ1-2; TRBD1 aligns across 7 bases. In germline, CDR1 is SGDLS, CDR2 YYNGEE. V lost 4 bases and J lost 4; bases outside the gene matches: 10. The CDR3 sequence is 15 residues long. The CDR3 protein is CASSPRGGAGYGYTF. CDR3 sequence (DNA): TGTGCCAGCAGCCCCAGAGGGGGCGCCGGCTATGGCTACACCTTC.

The chain employs TRBV7-9 and TRBJ2-1; maybe TRBD2 (6 bases). Trimming stripped 3 bases from V and 5 bases from J, with 14 bases between. CDR3 length: 15 residues. Germline V gene lookup returns CDR1 SEHNR and CDR2 FQNEAQ (reference sequence). The CDR3 region is CASSFLGGSHNEQFF. The CDR3 nucleotides read TGTGCCAGCAGCTTTCTCGGGGGTAGTCACAATGAGCAGTTCTTC.

V is TRBV7-8 and J is TRBJ2-1; a possible D gene is TRBD2 (5 bases). V shed 6 bases and J shed 12 bases, with 15 bases lying between them. CDR1 is SGHVS and CDR2 is FQNEAQ in the germline V gene. The CDR3 sequence is 12 residues long. This CDR3 reads CASRDSEGRQFF. The CDR3 region has the DNA TGTGCCAGCAGGGATAGCGAGGGTCGGCAGTTCTTC.

The rearrangement joins TRBV28 to TRBJ1-4; 8 bases are shared with TRBD1. Per the germline V gene, CDR1 is MDHEN and CDR2 is SYDVKM. The CDR3 is 17 amino acids. V lost 6 bases, J lost 8 bases, and 17 bases stayed unmatched. In DNA, the CDR3 is TGTGCCAGCAGCCTTCAGGGGGCGATCGCGGCAGGGGAAAAACTGTTTTTT. It translates to CASSLQGAIAAGEKLFF.

The V and J genes are TRBV29-1 and TRBJ2-7, with unresolved D. Trimming removed 4 bases at V and 1 base at J, with 8 bases between. The CDR3 is 12 residues long. Germline CDR1 reads SQVTM; CDR2 reads ANQGSEA. The CDR3 reads CSVVAESYEQYF. In DNA, the CDR3 is TGCAGCGTTGTGGCAGAATCCTACGAGCAGTACTTC.

V usage is TRBV19 and J usage is TRBJ2-7; 8 bases fit TRBD2. V shed 3 bases, J shed 3 bases, and the junction held 7 bases outside the gene matches. Germline CDR1 reads LNHDA; CDR2 reads SQIVND (reference sequence). The CDR3 has 15 residues. DNA for the CDR3: TGTGCCAGTAGTATCTTGAGCGGGAGTGGCTACGAGCAGTACTTC. Its protein product is CASSILSGSGYEQYF.

The rearrangement uses TRBV5-8 and TRBJ2-5; D is possibly TRBD1 (5 bases). The CDR3 has 13 amino acids. Germline CDR1 SGHTS, CDR2 YDEGEE. Trimming removed 6 bases at V and 5 bases at J, with 14 bases between. The CDR3 DNA follows: TGTGCCAGCACCCCACGACCAGGGGAGACCCAGTACTTC. It translates to CASTPRPGETQYF.

This clone was picked up one time. This CDR3 is also generated by other DNA sequences in the sample. The chain uses TRBV27 and TRBJ2-1; the D is unclear. Looked up from germline, CDR1 is MNHEY and CDR2 is SMNVEV (reference sequence). Between the trimmed V and J ends, which lost 3 bases and 0 bases, there was a span of 12 bases. CDR3 length: 16 amino acids. The CDR3 loop is CASSLLGFSSYNEQFF. In nucleotides, the CDR3 is TGTGCCAGCAGTTTGCTAGGCTTCAGCTCCTACAATGAGCAGTTCTTC.

The rearrangement uses TRBV9 and TRBJ2-3; tentative D call: TRBD1 (6 bases). Trimming left V 0 bases short and J 2 bases short, with 10 bases between. This CDR3 comprises 15 residues. CDR1 SGDLS and CDR2 YYNGEE come from the germline V gene. CDR3 residues: CASSVVTGTTDTQYF. CDR3 nucleotide sequence: TGTGCCAGCAGCGTAGTCACAGGGACCACAGATACGCAGTATTTT.

This chain uses TRBV15 with TRBJ2-1; TRBD1 might be the D (5 bases). This CDR3 spans 12 amino acids. Trimming cost V 4 bases and J 10 bases, with 11 bases left between them. In germline, CDR1 is LNHNV, CDR2 YYDKDF (reference sequence). CDR3 in amino acids: CATSTRVSEQFF. CDR3 DNA sequence: TGTGCCACCAGCACCAGGGTATCCGAGCAGTTCTTC. Filled out from reference TRBV15 and TRBJ2-1, the complete variable domain reads DAMVIQNPRYQVTQFGKPVTLSCSQTLNHNVMYWYQQKSSQAPKLLFHYYDKDFNNEADTPDNFQSRRPNTSFCFLDIRSPGLGDTAMYLCATSTRVSEQFFGPGTRLTVL.

The chain couples TRBV6-5 to TRBJ2-7; a possible D gene is TRBD2 (5 bases). V lost 6 bases and J lost 5, with 11 bases in between. This CDR3 contains 12 residues. CDR1 MNHEY and CDR2 SVGAGI come from the germline V gene. The CDR3 DNA sequence: TGTGCCAGCAGGCGGACTGCTGACGAGCAGTACTTC. Residues: CASRRTADEQYF.

The chain couples TRBV18 to TRBJ1-2; D is ambiguous. The germline V gene has CDR1 KGHSH and CDR2 LQKENI. The V gene lost 5 bases and the J gene lost 8 bases, with 15 bases spanning the gap. The CDR3 is made up of 13 amino acids. The CDR3 spells CASSAGRGWGYTF. As DNA, the CDR3 is TGTGCCAGCTCAGCCGGGCGAGGGTGGGGCTACACCTTC.

This sequence joins TRBV28 and TRBJ2-7, with a possible D match to TRBD1 (5 bases). There are 12 residues in the CDR3. Germline loops: CDR1 MDHEN, CDR2 SYDVKM. Trimming removed 3 bases from V and 9 bases from J, with 12 bases in between. The CDR3 loop is CASSFFRVGQYF. CDR3 nucleotide sequence: TGTGCCAGCAGTTTTTTCAGGGTCGGGCAGTACTTC.

The J gene is TRBJ2-7, the V gene TRBV21-1; TRBD1 is the table's D call and was not checked against the DNA. TRBV21-1 represents a pseudogene. The length of the CDR3 is 16 residues. The CDR3 spells CASSKAVAGGPYEQYF. CDR3 DNA sequence: TGTGCCAGCAGCAAAGCGGTGGCAGGGGGTCCATACGAGCAGTACTTC.

The chain is built from TRBV27 and TRBJ2-1, with 8 bases that match TRBD2. The J segment lost 1 base and the V segment lost 6 bases, leaving 11 bases of the junction unmatched. CDR1 MNHEY and CDR2 SMNVEV come from the germline V gene (reference sequence). The CDR3 spans 17 residues. The CDR3 DNA reads TGTGCCAGCAGCCACCTTCCCGCGGGGGGATCCTACAATGAGCAGTTCTTC. This encodes CASSHLPAGGSYNEQFF.

The chain is built from TRBV7-2 and TRBJ1-2; unclear D gene. Germline-derived CDR1 and CDR2 are SGHTA and FQGNSA. The CDR3 spans 15 residues. V was trimmed by 5 bases and J by 1 base, leaving 14 bases between them. The CDR3 spells CASSPGRRINYGYTF. The CDR3, as DNA: TGTGCCAGCAGCCCTGGACGGAGGATTAACTATGGCTACACCTTC.

The rearrangement links TRBV5-4 to TRBJ2-1; D is ambiguous. V was cut by 4 bases and J by 4 bases, with 12 bases left in between. Germline V gene sequence: CDR1 SGHNT, CDR2 YYREEE (reference sequence). The length of the CDR3 is 14 residues. CDR3 sequence (DNA): TGTGCCAGCAGCCGATCAGGTGGTTACAATGAGCAGTTCTTC. Its translation: CASSRSGGYNEQFF.

V and J are TRBV7-2 and TRBJ2-2; possible D gene TRBD2, 6 bases. This CDR3 is built from 15 residues. The V gene lost 2 bases and the J gene lost 5 bases, with 12 bases spanning the gap. Per the germline V gene, CDR1 is SGHTA and CDR2 is FQGNSA. As DNA, the CDR3 is TGTGCCAGCAGCTTACGGAGGGCCTTAACCGGGGAGCTGTTTTTT. Amino acids: CASSLRRALTGELFF.

The chain uses TRBV27 and TRBJ2-3; no firm D call. Trimming removed 5 bases from V and 4 bases from J, with 13 bases in between. The CDR3 runs to 14 residues. Germline V gives CDR1 MNHEY, CDR2 SMNVEV (reference sequence). The CDR3 region has the DNA TGTGCCAGCAGTCCTAAAGTCTCGGCAGATACGCAGTATTTT. It codes for CASSPKVSADTQYF.

This clone was seen just once. CDR3 loop: CASSIRGLVGNEQFF. CDR3 coding DNA: TGTGCCAGCAGCATAAGGGGACTAGTAGGCAATGAGCAGTTCTTC. J is TRBJ2-1 and V is TRBV7-2; 8 positions match TRBD2. The CDR3 has 15 residues. CDR1 is SGHTA and CDR2 is FQGNSA in the germline V gene. V was clipped by 5 bases and J by 6 bases; unmatched bases: 9.

This chain joins TRBV28 and TRBJ1-5, with D maybe TRBD1 (6 bases). V lost 6 bases to trimming and J lost 4 bases, with 22 bases between them. Per germline, CDR1 MDHEN and CDR2 SYDVKM. This CDR3 is built from 17 residues. CDR3 residues: CASSPRGGAQYNQPQHF. The CDR3 DNA sequence: TGTGCCAGCAGCCCTAGAGGGGGGGCCCAATATAATCAGCCCCAGCATTTT.

Of note for this clone: Other DNA sequences in the sample encode the same CDR3. The chain links TRBV18 to TRBJ1-3; 7 bases match TRBD1. The CDR3 loop spans 14 amino acids. The junction had 0 bases not matched to a gene; V was cut back by 4 bases and J by 0 bases. Germline assignment: CDR1 KGHSH and CDR2 LQKENI. CDR3 residues: CASSQGASGNTIYF. The DNA of the CDR3 is TGTGCCAGCTCACAGGGGGCCTCTGGAAACACCATATATTTT. Full variable domain (outside the CDR3, taken from reference TRBV18 and TRBJ1-3): NAGVMQNPRHLVRRRGQEARLRCSPMKGHSHVYWYRQLPEEGLKFMVYLQKENIIDESGMPKERFSAEFPKEGPSILRIQQVVRGDSAAYFCASSQGASGNTIYFGEGSWLTVV.

The chain uses TRBV9 and TRBJ2-1; maybe TRBD2 (6 bases). CDR1 is SGDLS and CDR2 is YYNGEE in the germline V gene. Trimming took 0 bases from V and 1 from J, leaving 8 bases between them. This CDR3 spans 15 amino acids. DNA for the CDR3: TGTGCCAGCAGCGTAGGGGCGGGATCCTACAATGAGCAGTTCTTC. It encodes CASSVGAGSYNEQFF.